The TCR beta chain described here comes from a study of blood T cell repertoires in COVID-19. Study-wide background: Spain, Italy and the United States supplied samples that represented acute and convalescent COVID-19. From T cells, B-cell-depleted T cells, or PBMCs came the material, which was cDNA or gDNA.

Per the original methods: Estimation of nucleated cell counts relied on the amplification of reference gene primers. Only in-frame clones appear in the TCRdb table, and some are missing; sequencing was by immunoSEQ multiplex PCR. The V and J calls and the clone size are those of that table, but D and trimming were determined from the DNA. The table has 290,000 or so clones, 85% seen once; the top ten hold around 5.5%. Trimming took 3 bases from V and 7 from J, leaving 12 bases between them. This CDR3 is 14 amino acids long. The germline V gene has CDR1 KGHSH and CDR2 LQKENI. The receptor comes from a man aged 45 to 65 with active or convalescent COVID-19. Material: peripheral blood. This chain uses TRBV18 with TRBJ1-4, with D possibly being TRBD1 (5 bases). The CDR3 coding sequence is TGTGCCAGCTCACCCCGGGGGTCTTCTGAAAAACTGTTTTTT. This sequence encodes CASSPRGSSEKLFF.